The text below deals with one T cell receptor (beta chain). Antigen: not known. At one of its ends the junction is not consistent with the germline gene, which may arise from a read error. Time point defined: persistent/refractory GD, antithyroid drugs over 5 years with positive TRAb. Construction of the TCR library relied on RNA isolated from PBMCs. The CDR3 extends over 13 amino acids. CDR1 is SGHNT, CDR2 YYREEE, per germline (reference sequence). Library construction for TCR beta used iRepertoire HTBI primers and Arm-PCR of CDR3 regions. Authors' methods: Taken together, the samples had roughly 63 TRBV and more than 11 TRBJ segments identified. Via MiXCR, TCRdb re-called the multiplex PCR reads, giving one row per CDR3 protein. These V and J calls rely on TCRdb rather than the paper's analysis. Altogether 450,000 or so distinct CDR3 sequences are present, under 25% being singletons, with the ten largest covering 7.8%.

These data come from a study of regulatory T cells in long-lasting Graves disease. General study findings and limits: Sample size, which was small, may have reduced accuracy. When disease was persistent, TRBV28, TRBJ1-2 and TRBJ2-5 were the favored segments. Among the persistent patients, 2,500 to 3,000 public clonotypes were shared, more than the approximately 970 shared among new patients.

This receptor was identified in a female donor with Graves disease. The V and J genes are TRBV5-4 and TRBJ2-1; no firm D call. The sequenced sample was peripheral blood mononuclear cells (PBMCs), obtained when the disease was refractory, from a patient treated with antithyroid drugs. CDR3 in amino acids: CASSLRQYNEQSF. CDR3 coding DNA: TGTGCCAGCAGCTTGAGGCAGTACAATGAGCAGTCCTTC.